One and the same sample provided the 16 T cell receptor beta chains below, sequenced in a study of shared clonotypes between healthy human individuals. Generated by immunoSEQ multiplex PCR, the TCRdb table keeps only in-frame clones and is missing some. The table shows around 700,000 clones, with about 78% occurring only once. Sequencing used memory CD4+ T cells sorted from blood. Subset described: CD45RA-negative fraction. These receptors originate from a woman in her twenties or thirties in good health.

V usage is TRBV6-1 and J usage is TRBJ1-2; no firm D call. The CDR3 totals 13 residues. Germline V gene sequence: CDR1 MNHNS, CDR2 SASEGT. V was cut by 6 bases and J by 4 bases, with 12 bases left in between. The CDR3 loop reads CASRLTATYGYTF. The DNA for the CDR3 is TGTGCCAGCAGGTTGACCGCAACCTATGGCTACACCTTC.

The chain links TRBV2 to TRBJ1-5; a possible D gene is TRBD1 (6 bases). In germline, CDR1 is SNHLY, CDR2 FYNNEI. This CDR3 is 17 amino acids long. V lost 1 base and J 1 base, leaving 14 bases between the germline ends. The CDR3: CASSEGTAVMSNQPQHF. CDR3 nucleotide sequence: TGTGCCAGCAGTGAAGGGACAGCAGTTATGAGCAATCAGCCCCAGCATTTT.

This clone is medium-sized within its sample. V usage is TRBV7-9 and J usage is TRBJ1-5; the match to TRBD1 covers 12 bases. The CDR3 has 17 amino acids. J lost 3 bases, V lost 3 bases, and 6 bases had no gene match. Germline V gene data show CDR1 as SEHNR and CDR2 as FQNEAQ (reference sequence). The chain's CDR3 is CASSFLPGQGANQPQHF. CDR3 nucleotides: TGTGCCAGCAGCTTCCTGCCGGGACAGGGGGCCAATCAGCCCCAGCATTTT.

This clone has a handful of counts. CDR3 sequence (DNA): TGTGCCTGGAGAGGGTACACCGGGGAGCTGTTTTTT. It yields the protein CAWRGYTGELFF. V and J are TRBV30 and TRBJ2-2; D not resolved. The V and J ends lost 3 bases and 3 bases respectively, with 5 bases between them. CDR1 is GTSNPN and CDR2 is SVGIG in the germline V gene (reference sequence). The CDR3 contains 12 residues.

The V call is TRBV5-1, the J call TRBJ2-2; the D gene is possibly TRBD2 (6 bases). CDR1 and CDR2 from the germline V gene are SGHRS and YFSETQ. Trimming removed 0 bases from V and 1 base from J, with 13 bases in between. CDR3 length: 17 residues. CDR3 DNA: TGCGCCAGCAGCTTGGCCGCTTGGGAGGTGAACACCGGGGAGCTGTTTTTT. This sequence encodes CASSLAAWEVNTGELFF.

This clone appeared many times. The rearrangement uses TRBV2 and TRBJ2-7; either TRBD1 or TRBD2 may supply D (5 bases each). Germline CDR1 and CDR2: SNHLY and FYNNEI. CDR3 length: 13 residues. Between the trimmed V and J ends, which lost 7 bases and 3 bases, there was a span of 13 bases. The CDR3: CASNLGRSYEQYF. CDR3 in DNA: TGTGCCAGCAACCTGGGACGGAGCTACGAGCAGTACTTC.

A few counts support this clone. In the same sample, other DNA sequences code for this CDR3. This rearrangement joins TRBV5-1 to TRBJ1-1; 7 bases are a match to TRBD1. CDR1 SGHRS and CDR2 YFSETQ come from the germline V gene. There are 13 residues in the CDR3. V gave up 2 bases and J gave up 7 bases; unmatched junction bases: 5. The CDR3 protein is CASSFGQVGEAFF. The CDR3 bases are TGCGCCAGCAGCTTCGGACAGGTTGGTGAAGCTTTCTTT.

V usage is TRBV7-9 and J usage is TRBJ2-3; D is ambiguous. This CDR3 is 19 amino acids long. Germline V gives CDR1 SEHNR, CDR2 FQNEAQ (reference sequence). Trimming removed 5 bases at V and 4 bases at J, with 28 bases between. CDR3 DNA sequence: TGTGCCAGCAGCATGACCCTGGGGTTGTTGGGGTTTTTGGCAGATACGCAGTATTTT. Translation gives CASSMTLGLLGFLADTQYF.

The rearrangement links TRBV2 to TRBJ2-3; maybe TRBD2 (5 bases). Germline CDR1 SNHLY, CDR2 FYNNEI. The CDR3 has 14 amino acids. V shed 1 base and J shed 3 bases, with 8 bases lying between them. CDR3 residues: CASSEGRLTDTQYF. In nucleotides, the CDR3 is TGTGCCAGCAGTGAAGGGAGGCTTACAGATACGCAGTATTTT.

The chain combines TRBV6-6 with TRBJ2-1; 7 nucleotides agree with TRBD1. The CDR3 runs 13 residues. The germline CDR1 and CDR2 sequences are MNHNY and SVGAGI (reference sequence). V was pared by 4 bases and J by 7 bases, with 4 bases of the junction left unmatched. CDR3 amino acids: CASSLGGSNEQFF. As DNA, the CDR3 is TGTGCCAGCAGTTTAGGGGGCTCGAATGAGCAGTTCTTC.

This chain connects TRBV5-4 to TRBJ2-3; 8 bases map to TRBD2. Germline CDR1 is SGHNT and CDR2 is YYREEE (reference sequence). This CDR3 spans 15 amino acids. V trimming: 2 bases; J trimming: 3 bases; junction bases outside the gene matches: 5. The CDR3 coding sequence is TGTGCCAGCAGCTTCAGGAGCGGGAGTACAGATACGCAGTATTTT. Residues: CASSFRSGSTDTQYF.

This clone was seen only once. This rearrangement joins TRBV11-2 to TRBJ1-2; D unclear. The CDR3 runs 11 residues. Between the trimmed V and J ends, which lost 0 bases and 7 bases, there was a span of 3 bases. The germline CDR1 and CDR2 sequences are SGHAT and FQNNGV. The CDR3 reads CASSLEGGYTF. In DNA form, the CDR3 reads TGTGCCAGCAGCTTAGAGGGTGGCTACACCTTC.

A word on this clone: In the same sample, other DNA sequences code for this CDR3. V is TRBV5-1 and J is TRBJ2-1; D gene unclear. V was shortened by 4 bases and J by 4 bases, with 15 bases between the two germline ends. CDR1 SGHRS and CDR2 YFSETQ come from the germline V gene. The CDR3 runs 15 residues. In DNA, the CDR3 is TGCGCCAGCAGCCTTTCTTCCAGCCTTTACAATGAGCAGTTCTTC. Translating gives CASSLSSSLYNEQFF.

The rearrangement links TRBV28 to TRBJ1-3, with 8 bases matching TRBD1. The CDR3 loop spans 16 amino acids. Germline loops: CDR1 MDHEN, CDR2 SYDVKM. V was pared by 5 bases and J by 0 bases, with 6 bases of the junction left unmatched. CDR3 in amino acids: CASSLITGGSGNTIYF. The DNA of the CDR3 is TGTGCCAGCAGTCTAATTACAGGGGGCTCTGGAAACACCATATATTTT.

The chain uses TRBV7-9 and TRBJ2-6, with D possibly TRBD1 on 6 matching bases. This CDR3 contains 17 residues. In germline, CDR1 is SEHNR, CDR2 FQNEAQ (reference sequence). V lost 5 bases to trimming and J lost 0 bases, with 14 bases between them. CDR3 sequence: CASSQDRLSSGANVLTF. The CDR3 region has the DNA TGTGCCAGCAGCCAGGACAGACTGAGCTCTGGGGCCAACGTCCTGACTTTC.

The chain carries TRBV19 and TRBJ1-5; maybe TRBD1 (5 bases). CDR1 LNHDA and CDR2 SQIVND come from the germline V gene (reference sequence). Trimming pared 3 bases from V and 2 bases from J, leaving 11 bases between. This CDR3 region has 15 residues. This chain's CDR3 is CASSIWGGGNQPQHF. CDR3 nucleotides: TGTGCCAGTAGTATTTGGGGGGGTGGCAATCAGCCCCAGCATTTT.